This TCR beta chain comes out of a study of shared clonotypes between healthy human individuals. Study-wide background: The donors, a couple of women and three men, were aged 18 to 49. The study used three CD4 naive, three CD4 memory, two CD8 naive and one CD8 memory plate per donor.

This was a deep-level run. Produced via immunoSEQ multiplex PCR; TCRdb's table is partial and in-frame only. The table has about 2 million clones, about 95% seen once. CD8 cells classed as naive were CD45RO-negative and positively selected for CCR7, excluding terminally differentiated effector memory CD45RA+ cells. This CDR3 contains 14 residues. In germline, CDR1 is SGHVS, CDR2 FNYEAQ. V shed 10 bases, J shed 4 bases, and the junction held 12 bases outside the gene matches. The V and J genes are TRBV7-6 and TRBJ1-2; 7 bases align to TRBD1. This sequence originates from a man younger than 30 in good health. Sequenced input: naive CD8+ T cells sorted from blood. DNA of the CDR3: TGTGCCATCACCAAGGAGACAGGGACCTATGGCTACACCTTC. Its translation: CAITKETGTYGYTF.